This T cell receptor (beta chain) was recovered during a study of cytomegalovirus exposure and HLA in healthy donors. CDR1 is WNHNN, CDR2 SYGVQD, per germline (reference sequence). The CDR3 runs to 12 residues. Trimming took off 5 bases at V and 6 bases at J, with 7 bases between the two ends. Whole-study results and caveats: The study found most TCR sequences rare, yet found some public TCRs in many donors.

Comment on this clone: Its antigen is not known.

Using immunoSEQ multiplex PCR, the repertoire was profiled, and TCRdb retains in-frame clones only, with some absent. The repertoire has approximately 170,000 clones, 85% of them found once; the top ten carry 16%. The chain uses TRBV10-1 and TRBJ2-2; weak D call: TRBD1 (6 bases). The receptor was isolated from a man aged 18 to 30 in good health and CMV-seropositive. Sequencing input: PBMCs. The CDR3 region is CASSRTAGELFF. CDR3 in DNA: TGCGCCAGCAGTAGGACAGCCGGGGAGCTGTTTTTT.